A selection of T cell receptor beta chains follows, all from one sample in a study of regulatory T cells in long-lasting Graves disease. TCRdb reprocessed the multiplex PCR reads with MiXCR, giving one entry per CDR3 protein. This sample has about 540,000 distinct CDR3 sequences, with approximately 13% found just once. This sample was shared with a second study, whose subject was T cells in Graves' hyperthyroidism and ophthalmopathy.

The sample was peripheral blood mononuclear cells (PBMCs), taken at new diagnosis, from a patient treated with antithyroid drugs. The receptors were gathered from a young man with Graves disease. Both conserved end residues are part of each CDR3. A D gene is named only where the DNA matches it firmly. A row's size may be missing; if present it is once, few, many or a size class.

j_gene: TRBJ1-2; d_gene: .; abundance: many; len: 14; v_gene: TRBV12-5; CDR3aa: CASGSTPLNYGYTF; CDR3nt: TGTGCTAGTGGTTCCACTCCCCTTAACTATGGCTACACCTTC
j_gene: TRBJ2-7; d_gene: TRBD1; abundance: few; len: 14; v_gene: TRBV5-1; CDR3aa: CASNAGGYTYEQYF; CDR3nt: TGCGCCAGCAACGCAGGGGGCTATACCTACGAGCAGTACTTC
j_gene: TRBJ2-7; d_gene: TRBD1; abundance: many; len: 16; v_gene: TRBV27; CDR3aa: CASSLVGTGGFYEQYF; CDR3nt: TGTGCCAGCAGTTTAGTCGGGACAGGGGGTTTCTACGAGCAGTACTTC
j_gene: TRBJ2-7; d_gene: .; abundance: few; len: 12; v_gene: TRBV20-1; CDR3aa: CSASGPTYEQYF; CDR3nt: TGCAGTGCTAGCGGGCCTACCTACGAGCAGTACTTC
j_gene: TRBJ2-1; d_gene: TRBD1; abundance: few; len: 18; v_gene: TRBV24-1; CDR3aa: CATSDSSPRDRVYNEQFF; CDR3nt: TGTGCCACCAGTGATTCTTCACCCCGGGACAGGGTATACAATGAGCAGTTCTTC
j_gene: TRBJ2-1; d_gene: .; abundance: many; len: 11; v_gene: TRBV3-1; CDR3aa: CASSDFNEQFF; CDR3nt: TGTGCCAGCAGCGACTTCAATGAGCAGTTCTTC
j_gene: TRBJ1-4; d_gene: .; abundance: many; len: 15; v_gene: TRBV2; CDR3aa: CASSPLIPTNEKLFF; CDR3nt: TGTGCCAGCAGTCCCCTTATCCCAACTAATGAAAAACTGTTTTTT
j_gene: TRBJ2-3; d_gene: TRBD2; abundance: many; len: 16; v_gene: TRBV11-2; CDR3aa: CASSPTSGRATDTQYF; CDR3nt: TGTGCCAGCAGCCCTACTAGCGGGAGGGCAACAGATACGCAGTATTTT
j_gene: TRBJ2-1; d_gene: .; abundance: many; len: 11; v_gene: TRBV2; CDR3aa: CASSVEGEQFF; CDR3nt: TGTGCCAGCAGTGTGGAGGGTGAGCAGTTCTTC
j_gene: TRBJ1-2; d_gene: TRBD1; abundance: many; len: 14; v_gene: TRBV2; CDR3aa: CASSATGGNYGYTF; CDR3nt: TGTGCCAGCAGTGCTACAGGGGGCAACTATGGCTACACCTTC
j_gene: TRBJ2-3; d_gene: .; abundance: few; len: 16; v_gene: TRBV7-9; CDR3aa: CASSLGASSTADTQYF; CDR3nt: TGTGCCAGCAGCTTAGGGGCATCCTCTACGGCGGATACGCAGTATTTT
j_gene: TRBJ1-1; d_gene: .; abundance: .; len: 13; v_gene: TRBV19; CDR3aa: CASLLARNTEAFF; CDR3nt: TGTGCCAGTCTCCTGGCCCGGAACACTGAAGCTTTCTTT
j_gene: TRBJ2-7; d_gene: TRBD2; abundance: many; len: 15; v_gene: TRBV18; CDR3aa: CASSLPAGVRGEQYF; CDR3nt: TGTGCCAGCTCACTCCCCGCGGGGGTAAGAGGCGAGCAGTACTTC
j_gene: TRBJ1-5; d_gene: .; abundance: many; len: 14; v_gene: TRBV2; CDR3aa: CASSPERGQPPQHF; CDR3nt: TGTGCCAGCAGTCCCGAGAGGGGCCAACCGCCCCAGCATTTT
j_gene: TRBJ1-1; d_gene: .; abundance: many; len: 14; v_gene: TRBV27; CDR3aa: CASSFRRGAPEAFF; CDR3nt: TGTGCCAGCAGTTTCCGGCGAGGAGCGCCTGAAGCTTTCTTT
j_gene: TRBJ2-3; d_gene: .; abundance: few; len: 14; v_gene: TRBV7-9; CDR3aa: CASRRESGTDTQYF; CDR3nt: TGTGCCAGCAGACGGGAGTCTGGCACAGATACGCAGTATTTT
j_gene: TRBJ2-1; d_gene: .; abundance: many; len: 17; v_gene: TRBV27; CDR3aa: CASSFLKTSTYYNEQFF; CDR3nt: TGTGCCAGCAGTTTCCTCAAGACCTCGACCTACTACAATGAGCAGTTCTTC
j_gene: TRBJ2-5; d_gene: TRBD2; abundance: many; len: 14; v_gene: TRBV12-3/TRBV12-4; CDR3aa: CAVGLAGPQETQYF; CDR3nt: TGTGCCGTAGGACTAGCGGGGCCTCAAGAGACCCAGTACTTC
j_gene: TRBJ1-2; d_gene: .; abundance: .; len: 11; v_gene: TRBV20-1; CDR3aa: CSGSPGDGYTF; CDR3nt: TGCAGTGGGAGTCCCGGGGATGGCTACACCTTC
j_gene: TRBJ1-1; d_gene: TRBD1; abundance: many; len: 15; v_gene: TRBV7-2; CDR3aa: CASSGQGAMNTEAFF; CDR3nt: TGTGCCAGCAGCGGACAGGGGGCTATGAACACTGAAGCTTTCTTT
j_gene: TRBJ2-6; d_gene: .; abundance: few; len: 14; v_gene: TRBV19; CDR3aa: CASSMGFGANVLTF; CDR3nt: TGTGCCAGTAGTATGGGGTTTGGGGCCAACGTCCTGACTTTC
j_gene: TRBJ2-5; d_gene: .; abundance: many; len: 14; v_gene: TRBV11-2; CDR3aa: CASSLVYSQETQYF; CDR3nt: TGTGCCAGCAGCTTAGTGTACTCTCAAGAGACCCAGTACTTC
j_gene: TRBJ2-7; d_gene: .; abundance: many; len: 14; v_gene: TRBV14; CDR3aa: CASSQVPGAYEQYF; CDR3nt: TGTGCCAGCAGCCAAGTACCGGGAGCCTACGAGCAGTACTTC
j_gene: TRBJ2-3; d_gene: .; abundance: many; len: 14; v_gene: TRBV9; CDR3aa: CASSARTSTDTQYF; CDR3nt: TGTGCCAGCAGCGCCAGGACTAGCACAGATACGCAGTATTTT
j_gene: TRBJ2-2; d_gene: TRBD2; abundance: few; len: 16; v_gene: TRBV20-1; CDR3aa: CSARKSSGSLTGELVF; CDR3nt: TGCAGTGCTAGAAAATCTAGCGGGAGCCTCACCGGGGAGCTGGTTTTT
j_gene: TRBJ1-2; d_gene: TRBD1; abundance: many; len: 14; v_gene: TRBV12-3/TRBV12-4; CDR3aa: CASSRRDRGLGYTF; CDR3nt: TGTGCCAGCAGTCGAAGGGACAGGGGGTTAGGCTACACCTTC
j_gene: TRBJ2-7; d_gene: .; abundance: .; len: 14; v_gene: TRBV20-1; CDR3aa: CSAEPRTPTYEQYF; CDR3nt: TGCAGTGCTGAGCCACGGACCCCAACCTACGAGCAGTACTTC
j_gene: TRBJ2-7; d_gene: TRBD2; abundance: .; len: 14; v_gene: TRBV18; CDR3aa: CASSPPGGYYEQYF; CDR3nt: TGTGCCAGCTCACCACCGGGAGGGTACTACGAGCAGTACTTC
j_gene: TRBJ2-1; d_gene: TRBD2; abundance: .; len: 15; v_gene: TRBV6-1; CDR3aa: CASSDPGLARDEQFF; CDR3nt: TGTGCCAGCAGTGACCCGGGACTAGCGAGGGATGAGCAGTTCTTC
j_gene: TRBJ2-7; d_gene: .; abundance: many; len: 15; v_gene: TRBV29-1; CDR3aa: CSVEDGTESSYEQYF; CDR3nt: TGCAGCGTTGAAGATGGGACCGAGAGCTCCTACGAGCAGTACTTC
j_gene: TRBJ1-6; d_gene: .; abundance: few; len: 16; v_gene: TRBV20-1; CDR3aa: CSARGGTSSYNSPLHF; CDR3nt: TGCAGTGCTAGGGGGGGTACGAGCTCCTATAATTCACCCCTCCACTTT
j_gene: TRBJ2-3; d_gene: TRBD1; abundance: many; len: 17; v_gene: TRBV27; CDR3aa: CASSLYSTGDGKDTQYF; CDR3nt: TGTGCCAGCAGTTTATATTCGACAGGGGATGGGAAAGATACGCAGTATTTT